This T cell receptor (beta chain) is from a study of shared clonotypes between healthy human individuals. Measured with immunoSEQ multiplex PCR; TCRdb has only the in-frame clones, and not every one. Here the sample spans fewer than 850,000 clones, 90% being singletons. Study donors comprised healthy, HIV-negative adults devoid of recent acute infection or vaccination. CD45RO+ cells plus CCR7-negative CD45RA+ TemRA cells formed CD8 memory. Trimming shortened V by 1 base and J by 7 bases, and 10 bases separated the two germline ends. Germline-derived CDR1 and CDR2 are SEHNR and FQNEAQ (reference sequence). The CDR3 spans 14 residues.

The material sequenced was memory CD8+ T cells from PBMCs. Subset defined: CD45RO+ cells pooled with CCR7-negative TemRA cells. This TCR derives from a man aged 18 to 35 in good health. Some clones in this sample may be carry-over from other donors' samples. The rearrangement joins TRBV7-9 to TRBJ1-4, with D perhaps TRBD1 (6 bases). The CDR3 DNA reads as TGTGCCAGCAGCTTAGGTCAGGGGTTTGAAAAACTGTTTTTT. Protein product: CASSLGQGFEKLFF.